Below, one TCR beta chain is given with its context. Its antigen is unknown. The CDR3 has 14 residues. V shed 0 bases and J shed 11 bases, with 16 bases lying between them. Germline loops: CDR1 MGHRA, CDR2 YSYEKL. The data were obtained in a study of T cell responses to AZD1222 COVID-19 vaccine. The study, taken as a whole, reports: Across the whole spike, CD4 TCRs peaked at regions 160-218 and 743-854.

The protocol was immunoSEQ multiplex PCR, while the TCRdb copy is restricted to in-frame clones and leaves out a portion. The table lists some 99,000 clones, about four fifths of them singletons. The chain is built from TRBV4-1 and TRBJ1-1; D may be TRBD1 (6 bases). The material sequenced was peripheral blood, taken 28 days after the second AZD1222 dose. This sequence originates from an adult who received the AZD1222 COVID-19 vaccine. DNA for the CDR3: TGCGCCAGCAGCCAAGATTTGGGGGCGCGGGGTGCTTTCTTT. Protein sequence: CASSQDLGARGAFF.